This T cell receptor beta chain stems from a study of blood T cell repertoires in COVID-19. The wider study: Whether acute or convalescent, the COVID-19 samples came from the United States, Italy and Spain. From T cells, B-cell-depleted T cells, or PBMCs came the material, which was cDNA or gDNA.

Study processing details: Reference gene primer amplification in the assay estimated nucleated cell counts. The data were produced by immunoSEQ multiplex PCR, yet TCRdb's version contains in-frame clones alone and is incomplete. The DNA gave D and trimming, while V, J and clone size come from that table. The sample shows about 220,000 clones, 80% to 85% of them seen only once. This CDR3 contains 13 residues. Per the germline V gene, CDR1 is LNHDA and CDR2 is SQIVND (reference sequence). V lost 2 bases and J lost 7, with 12 bases in between. Sequenced input: peripheral blood. The rearrangement joins TRBV19 to TRBJ2-7; the D gene is possibly TRBD2 (5 bases). This TCR was recovered from a human donor in a cohort sampled during active COVID-19. The CDR3 is CASSILTGREQYF. The CDR3 region has the DNA TGTGCCAGTAGTATATTGACGGGAAGGGAGCAGTACTTC.